This T cell receptor (beta chain) was sequenced for a study of Graves' ophthalmopathy and Graves' hyperthyroidism. Broader study findings: Ophthalmopathy progression predictions by the model showed nearly 75% specificity and 70.59% sensitivity.

Beta-chain TCR CDR3 regions were amplified from RNA transcripts. After a first-round RT-PCR with HTBI primers, a second-round multiplex PCR was run. From the multiplex PCR reads, TCRdb called clonotypes with MiXCR, one entry per CDR3 protein. The table records around 1.1 million distinct CDR3 sequences, 35% to 45% of them present only once. This clonotype was counted a few times. Its target is not known. Germline assignment: CDR1 KGHDR and CDR2 SFDVKD. V trimming: 8 bases; J trimming: 5 bases; junction bases outside the gene matches: 5. The CDR3 covers 13 residues. The source material was peripheral blood or thyroid tissue (not recorded which). The chain is built from TRBV24-1 and TRBJ2-7, with TRBD2 matching 10 bases. The TCR sequence derives from an adult man with Graves' hyperthyroidism. The CDR3 loop reads CATKTSGLNEQYF. The CDR3 DNA is TGTGCCACCAAGACTAGCGGGCTCAACGAGCAGTACTTC.